Listed here are 8 T cell receptor beta chains from one sample, sequenced in a study of blood T cell repertoires in COVID-19. Only in-frame clones appear in the TCRdb table, and some are missing; sequencing was by immunoSEQ multiplex PCR. The sample lists 99,000 or so clones, 70% to 90% occurring once. Sequencing was done on a sample of peripheral blood. The receptors here all came from a man aged 50-59 years with COVID-19, enrolled during active disease.

This chain uses TRBV6-5 with TRBJ2-7, with D possibly TRBD1 on 5 matching bases. CDR1 is MNHEY and CDR2 is SVGAGI in the germline V gene. V lost 5 bases, J lost 5 bases, and 16 bases lay in between. CDR3 length equals 14 residues. The CDR3 sequence is CASSKWTRSDEQYF. The CDR3 DNA sequence: TGTGCCAGCAGTAAATGGACAAGATCGGACGAGCAGTACTTC.

The chain combines TRBV28 with TRBJ1-1, with a weak D call TRBD1 (6 bases). This CDR3 is 13 amino acids long. Per germline, CDR1 MDHEN and CDR2 SYDVKM. V lost 2 bases and J lost 11, with 15 bases in between. This chain's CDR3 is CASSLTGPAMAFF. The CDR3 nucleotides are TGTGCCAGCAGTTTAACAGGGCCGGCAATGGCTTTCTTT.

This rearrangement joins TRBV29-1 to TRBJ1-1; a possible D gene is TRBD1 (6 bases). CDR3 size: 15 residues. Trimming cost V 3 bases and J 4 bases, with 18 bases left between them. The germline V gene has CDR1 SQVTM and CDR2 ANQGSEA. CDR3 sequence reads: CSVDSVLGGGTEAFF. The CDR3 DNA reads TGCAGCGTTGATTCGGTATTAGGGGGTGGCACTGAAGCTTTCTTT.

This clone was observed a few times. The chain links TRBV10-3 to TRBJ2-1; 9 bases line up with TRBD1. V shed 6 bases, J shed 7 bases, and the junction held 7 bases outside the gene matches. The CDR3 loop spans 14 amino acids. Germline assignment: CDR1 ENHRY and CDR2 SYGVKD. The DNA of the CDR3 is TGTGCCATCAGGTTACAGGGGGCAACGAATGAGCAGTTCTTC. As protein: CAIRLQGATNEQFF.

The chain recombines TRBV5-4 with TRBJ1-1, with D unclear. V lost 1 base and J lost 4, with 8 bases in between. The CDR3 runs 13 residues. The V gene's germline CDR1 is SGHNT and CDR2 YYREEE (reference sequence). CDR3 sequence reads: CASSLMQSTEAFF. The DNA for the CDR3 is TGTGCCAGCAGCTTGATGCAGTCCACTGAAGCTTTCTTT. Looking up the rest from reference TRBV5-4 and TRBJ1-1 gives the full variable domain: ETGVTQSPTHLIKTRGQQVTLRCSSQSGHNTVSWYQQALGQGPQFIFQYYREEENGRGNFPPRFSGLQFPNYSSELNVNALELDDSALYLCASSLMQSTEAFFGQGTRLTVV.

The chain uses TRBV27 and TRBJ1-1, with D possibly TRBD1 on 6 matching bases. The CDR3 covers 18 residues. The germline gives CDR1 MNHEY, CDR2 SMNVEV (reference sequence). V was trimmed by 3 bases and J by 5 bases, leaving 25 bases between them. CDR3 loop: CASSFRGSRQINHTEAFF. The CDR3 DNA sequence: TGTGCCAGCAGTTTCAGGGGCAGTAGGCAAATAAACCATACTGAAGCTTTCTTT.

The rearrangement uses TRBV5-4 and TRBJ2-7; TRBD2 agrees at 9 bases. This CDR3 has 15 residues. V was clipped by 2 bases and J by 2 bases; unmatched bases: 5. In germline, CDR1 is SGHNT, CDR2 YYREEE (reference sequence). The CDR3 coding sequence is TGTGCCAGCAGCTTTAGCGGGGGAACCGCCTACGAGCAGTACTTC. Translation gives CASSFSGGTAYEQYF. The whole variable domain, filled in from reference TRBV5-4 and TRBJ2-7, reads ETGVTQSPTHLIKTRGQQVTLRCSSQSGHNTVSWYQQALGQGPQFIFQYYREEENGRGNFPPRFSGLQFPNYSSELNVNALELDDSALYLCASSFSGGTAYEQYFGPGTRLTVT.

This chain joins TRBV4-1 and TRBJ1-2; D ambiguous. This CDR3 is 14 amino acids long. Germline V CDR1 and CDR2: MGHRA, YSYEKL. V lost 4 bases and J 8 bases, leaving 17 bases between the germline ends. Here the CDR3 DNA reads TGCGCCAGCAGCCGATCCCCAGGTCTGAGAGGCTACACCTTC. Its translation is CASSRSPGLRGYTF.